The subject of this entry is one TCR beta chain. As yet, its antigen is unknown. V was shortened by 5 bases and J by 8 bases, with 22 bases between the two germline ends. Germline CDR1 and CDR2: MGHRA and YSYEKL. This CDR3 region has 15 residues. The data stem from a study of cytomegalovirus exposure and HLA in healthy donors. Across the study: Early release data held about 85 million unique TCRs from HLA-typed donors. Falling in the Caucasian-associated ancestry cluster were 80% to 90% of approximately 410 genotyped donors.

Researchers ran the PCR with 60 Vbeta and 13 Jbeta primers. Libraries were prepared by immunoSEQ multiplex PCR; TCRdb keeps only in-frame clonotypes and omits some of them. The sample holds 80,000 to 100,000 clones, more than 70% seen once. Study-level findings and limits: CMV serostatus was the only recorded immune exposure for donors.

Sequenced input: PBMCs. The chain is built from TRBV4-1 and TRBJ2-7, with a possible D match to TRBD2 (6 bases). This TCR came from a man between 18 and 35 years old in good health and CMV-seropositive. CDR3 DNA sequence: TGCGCCAGCAGCGCCCGGACGGTGGAGGGAATTAAGCAGTACTTC. Amino acid sequence: CASSARTVEGIKQYF.